This TCR beta chain was sequenced in a study of cytomegalovirus exposure and HLA in healthy donors. Germline CDR1 is SGHAT and CDR2 is FQNNGV. V was shortened by 4 bases and J by 7 bases, with 19 bases between the two germline ends. This CDR3 is built from 15 residues. This clone is a singleton in its sample. The antigen remains undetermined. Primers included in the PCR were 60 Vbeta and 13 Jbeta primers. This table comes from immunoSEQ multiplex PCR, and its TCRdb copy is limited to in-frame clones, with some not included. Among about 140,000 clones, roughly 83% were seen once, and the ten largest hold around 4.5%. Regarding the study as a whole: 164 TCR beta chains were listed as cytomegalovirus-associated. In a later analysis, TCR beta V- and J-gene trimming showed a link to a missense DCLRE1C variant. Certain indistinguishable V segments, among them TRBV6-2 and TRBV6-3, were excluded.

The clonotype comes from a man in his forties in good health and CMV-seropositive. This sequence joins TRBV11-2 and TRBJ1-2; D is perhaps TRBD1 (6 bases). The specimen was PBMCs. The CDR3 protein is CASSWAGPPRGGYTF. DNA of the CDR3: TGTGCCAGCAGCTGGGCCGGCCCACCCAGGGGTGGCTACACCTTC.